The source of this TCR beta chain is a study of CD8+CD57+ T cells in acquired aplastic anemia. The germline V and J ends were trimmed by 4 bases and 2 bases, with 9 bases remaining between them. The CDR3 has 13 amino acids. Germline V CDR1 and CDR2: SGDLS, YYNGEE. At least ten counts were recorded for this clonotype. Profiles of TCR beta VDJ and CDR3 were generated from a genomic DNA template. TCRdb fed the reads into MiXCR, producing one record per CDR3 protein. The sample shows approximately 270,000 distinct CDR3 sequences, approximately 56% of them seen only once. The rearrangement links TRBV9 to TRBJ1-1; D call uncertain. The sequence derives from a human donor with severe aplastic anemia or a healthy control (not recorded which). Input material: sorted CD4+, CD8+, or CD8+CD57+ T cells (not recorded which) from PBMCs. The CDR3 loop reads CASSPQINTEAFF. The CDR3 DNA reads TGTGCCAGCAGCCCCCAGATCAACACTGAAGCTTTCTTT.